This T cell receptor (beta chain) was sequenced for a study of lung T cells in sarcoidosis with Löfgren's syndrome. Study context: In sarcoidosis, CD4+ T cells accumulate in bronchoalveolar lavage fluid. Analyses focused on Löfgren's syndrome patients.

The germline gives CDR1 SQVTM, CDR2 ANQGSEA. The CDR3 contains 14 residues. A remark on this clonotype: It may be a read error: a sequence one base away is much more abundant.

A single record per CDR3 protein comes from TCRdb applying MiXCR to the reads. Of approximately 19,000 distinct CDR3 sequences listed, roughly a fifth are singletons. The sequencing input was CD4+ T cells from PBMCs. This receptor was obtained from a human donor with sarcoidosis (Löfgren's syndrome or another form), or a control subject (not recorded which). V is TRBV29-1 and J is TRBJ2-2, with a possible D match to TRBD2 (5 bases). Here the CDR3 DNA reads TGCAGCGTTGCCGCGGGCGCGAACGCCGGGGAGCTGTTTTTT. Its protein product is CSVAAGANAGELFF.